This TCR beta chain was observed in a study of Ad26.COV2.S vaccination and SARS-CoV-2 variants. Trimming stripped 5 bases from V and 5 bases from J, with 19 bases between. The CDR3 length is 15 residues. The V gene's germline CDR1 is LNHDA and CDR2 SQIVND (reference sequence). This table comes from immunoSEQ multiplex PCR, and its TCRdb copy is limited to in-frame clones, with some not included. The profile covers about 350,000 clones, with 88% appearing a single time and around 6.4% taken by the ten largest. Treatment denoted: 15 to 20 received Ad26.COV2.S at low or high dose, single or two shots; about 5 received placebo; per-sample allocation not given. Collection of samples fell on day 63 after the first vaccine or placebo injection.

Material: peripheral blood, obtained in a trial of Ad26.COV2.S vaccine versus placebo. The receptor was isolated from a person aged 18-65 years who received the Ad26.COV2.S COVID-19 vaccine or a placebo. The V call is TRBV19, the J call TRBJ2-7; possible D gene TRBD2, 5 bases. The CDR3 here is CASSHQRVRGNEQYF. CDR3 in DNA: TGTGCCAGTAGTCACCAAAGAGTCCGGGGAAACGAGCAGTACTTC.